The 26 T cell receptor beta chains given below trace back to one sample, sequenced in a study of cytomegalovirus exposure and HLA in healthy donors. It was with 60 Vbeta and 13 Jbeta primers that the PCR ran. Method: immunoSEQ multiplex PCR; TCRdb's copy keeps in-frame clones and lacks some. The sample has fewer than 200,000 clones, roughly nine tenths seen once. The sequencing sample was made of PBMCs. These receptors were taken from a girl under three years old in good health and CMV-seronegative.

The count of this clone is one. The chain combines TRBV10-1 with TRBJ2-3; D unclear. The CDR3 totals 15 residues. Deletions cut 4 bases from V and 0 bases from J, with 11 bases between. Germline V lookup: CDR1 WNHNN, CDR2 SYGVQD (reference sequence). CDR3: CASSAERTSTDTQYF. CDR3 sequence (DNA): TGCGCCAGCAGTGCCGAGAGAACTAGCACAGATACGCAGTATTTT.

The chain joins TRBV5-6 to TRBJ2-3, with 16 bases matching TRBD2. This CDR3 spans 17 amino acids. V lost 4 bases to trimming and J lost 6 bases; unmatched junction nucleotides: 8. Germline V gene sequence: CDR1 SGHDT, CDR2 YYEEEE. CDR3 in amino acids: CASSVAGTSGGVDTQYF. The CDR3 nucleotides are TGTGCCAGCAGCGTGGCCGGGACTAGCGGGGGGGTCGATACGCAGTATTTT. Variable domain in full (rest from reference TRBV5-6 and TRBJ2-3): DAGVTQSPTHLIKTRGQQVTLRCSPKSGHDTVSWYQQALGQGPQFIFQYYEEEERQRGNFPDRFSGHQFPNYSSELNVNALLLGDSALYLCASSVAGTSGGVDTQYFGPGTRLTVL.

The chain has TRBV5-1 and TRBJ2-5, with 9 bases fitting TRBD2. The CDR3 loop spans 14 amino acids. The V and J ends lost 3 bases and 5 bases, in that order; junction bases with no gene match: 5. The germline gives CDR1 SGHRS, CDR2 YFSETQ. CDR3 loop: CASSSGLAWETQYF. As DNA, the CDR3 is TGCGCCAGCAGCTCGGGACTAGCTTGGGAGACCCAGTACTTC.

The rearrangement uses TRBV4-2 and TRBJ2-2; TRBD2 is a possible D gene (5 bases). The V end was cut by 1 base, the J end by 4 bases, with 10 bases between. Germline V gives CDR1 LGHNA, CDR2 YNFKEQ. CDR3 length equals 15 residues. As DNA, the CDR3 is TGTGCCAGCAGCCAAGGGGCTAGCAGCACCGGGGAGCTGTTTTTT. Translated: CASSQGASSTGELFF.

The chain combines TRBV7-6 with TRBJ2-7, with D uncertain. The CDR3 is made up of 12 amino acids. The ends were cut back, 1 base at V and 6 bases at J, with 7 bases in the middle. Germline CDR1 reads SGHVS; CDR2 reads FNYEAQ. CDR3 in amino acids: CASSLGAAEQYF. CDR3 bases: TGTGCCAGCAGCTTAGGAGCTGCCGAGCAGTACTTC.

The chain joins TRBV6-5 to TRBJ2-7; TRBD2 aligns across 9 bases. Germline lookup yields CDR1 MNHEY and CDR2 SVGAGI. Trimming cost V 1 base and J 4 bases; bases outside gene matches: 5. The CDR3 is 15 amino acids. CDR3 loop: CASSYFFSGRYEQYF. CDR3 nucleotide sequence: TGTGCCAGCAGTTACTTTTTCAGCGGGAGGTACGAGCAGTACTTC.

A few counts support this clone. CDR3 sequence reads: CATSRDRLGNTIYF. The CDR3 region has the DNA TGTGCCACCAGTCGTGACAGGCTAGGAAACACCATATATTTT. The rearrangement joins TRBV7-2 to TRBJ1-3; possibly TRBD1 for D (6 bases). The germline CDR1 and CDR2 sequences are SGHTA and FQGNSA. This CDR3 is 14 amino acids long. Trimming took off 10 bases at V and 4 bases at J, with 17 bases between the two ends.

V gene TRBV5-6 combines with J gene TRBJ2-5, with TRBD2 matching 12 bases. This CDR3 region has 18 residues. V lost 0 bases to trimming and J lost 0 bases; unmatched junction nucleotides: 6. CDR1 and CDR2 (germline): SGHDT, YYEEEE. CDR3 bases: TGTGCCAGCAGCTTGGGACTAGCGGGGGTCCTGTACCAAGAGACCCAGTACTTC. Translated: CASSLGLAGVLYQETQYF.

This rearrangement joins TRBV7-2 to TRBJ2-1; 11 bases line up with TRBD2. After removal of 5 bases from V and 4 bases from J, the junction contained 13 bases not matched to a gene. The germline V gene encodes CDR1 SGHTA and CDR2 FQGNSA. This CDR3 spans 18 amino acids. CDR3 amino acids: CASSANPLAGASYNEQFF. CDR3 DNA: TGTGCCAGCAGCGCCAACCCACTAGCGGGGGCCAGTTACAATGAGCAGTTCTTC.

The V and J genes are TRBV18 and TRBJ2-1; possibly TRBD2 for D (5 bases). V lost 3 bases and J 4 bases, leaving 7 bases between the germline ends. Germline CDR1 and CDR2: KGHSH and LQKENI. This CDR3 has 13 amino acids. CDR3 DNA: TGTGCCAGCTCACCGACGGGATACAATGAGCAGTTCTTC. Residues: CASSPTGYNEQFF.

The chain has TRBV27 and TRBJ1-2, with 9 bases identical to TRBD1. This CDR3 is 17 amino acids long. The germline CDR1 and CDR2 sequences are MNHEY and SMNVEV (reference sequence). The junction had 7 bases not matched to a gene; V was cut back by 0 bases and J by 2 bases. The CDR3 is CASSLSAGTGKNYGYTF. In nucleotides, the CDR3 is TGTGCCAGCAGTTTATCGGCCGGGACAGGGAAAAACTATGGCTACACCTTC.

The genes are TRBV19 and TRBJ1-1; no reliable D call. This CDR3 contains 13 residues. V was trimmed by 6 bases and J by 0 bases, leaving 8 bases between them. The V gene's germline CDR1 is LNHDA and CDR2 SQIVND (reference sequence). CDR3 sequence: CASSGLMNTEAFF. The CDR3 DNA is TGTGCCAGTAGCGGACTGATGAACACTGAAGCTTTCTTT.

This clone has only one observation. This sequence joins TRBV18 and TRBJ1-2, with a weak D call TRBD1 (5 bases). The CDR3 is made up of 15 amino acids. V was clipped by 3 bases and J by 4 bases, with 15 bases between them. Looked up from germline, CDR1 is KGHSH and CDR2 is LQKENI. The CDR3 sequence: CASSPATAKPYGYTF. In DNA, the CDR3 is TGTGCCAGCTCACCGGCGACAGCCAAGCCCTATGGCTACACCTTC.

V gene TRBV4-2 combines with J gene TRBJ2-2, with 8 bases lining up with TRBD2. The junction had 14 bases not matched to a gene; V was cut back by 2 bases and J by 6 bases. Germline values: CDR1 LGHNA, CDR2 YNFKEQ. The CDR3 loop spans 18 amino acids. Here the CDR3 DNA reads TGTGCCAGCAGCCAATCTCGGGGGGGCTACGGAGTCGCCGGGGAGCTGTTTTTT. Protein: CASSQSRGGYGVAGELFF.

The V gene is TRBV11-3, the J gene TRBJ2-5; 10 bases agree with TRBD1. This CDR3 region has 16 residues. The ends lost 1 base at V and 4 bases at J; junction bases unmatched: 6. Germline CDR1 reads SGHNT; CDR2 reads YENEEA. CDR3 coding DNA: TGTGCCAGCAGCTTAGGATTCGGACAGGGGGTAGAGACCCAGTACTTC. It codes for CASSLGFGQGVETQYF.

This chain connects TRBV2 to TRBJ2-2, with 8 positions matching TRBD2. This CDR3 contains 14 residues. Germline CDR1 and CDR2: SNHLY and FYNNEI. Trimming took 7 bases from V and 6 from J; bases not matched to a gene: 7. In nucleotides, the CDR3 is TGTGCCAGCAAGACGGGGGGGCCGTCCGGGGAGCTGTTTTTT. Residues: CASKTGGPSGELFF.

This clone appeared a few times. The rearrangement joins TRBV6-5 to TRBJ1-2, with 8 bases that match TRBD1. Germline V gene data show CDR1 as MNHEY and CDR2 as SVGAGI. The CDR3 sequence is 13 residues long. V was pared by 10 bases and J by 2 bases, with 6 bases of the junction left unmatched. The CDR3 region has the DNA TGTGCCACCGGAAGACAGGGGAACTATGGCTACACCTTC. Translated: CATGRQGNYGYTF.

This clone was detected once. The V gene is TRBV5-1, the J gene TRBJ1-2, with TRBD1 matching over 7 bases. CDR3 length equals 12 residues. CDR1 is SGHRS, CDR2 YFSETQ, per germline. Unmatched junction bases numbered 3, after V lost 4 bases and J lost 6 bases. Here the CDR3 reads CASSGTGDGYTF. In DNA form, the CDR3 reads TGCGCCAGCAGCGGCACAGGGGATGGCTACACCTTC.

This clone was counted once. The CDR3 region has the DNA TGTGCCAGCACCCCCAGGGGGGAAAATCAGCCCCAGCATTTT. Translated, it gives CASTPRGENQPQHF. J is TRBJ1-5 and V is TRBV6-6; 7 bases are shared with TRBD1. Per germline, CDR1 MNHNY and CDR2 SVGAGI (reference sequence). The CDR3 has 14 amino acids. J lost 4 bases, V lost 7 bases, and 7 bases had no gene match.

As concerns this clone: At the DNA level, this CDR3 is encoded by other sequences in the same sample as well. The CDR3 DNA reads TGTGCCAGCAGCGTAGGACTAGCGGCGAACACCGGGGAGCTGTTTTTT. It is translated as CASSVGLAANTGELFF. This sequence joins TRBV9 and TRBJ2-2; 9 nucleotides match TRBD2. The V and J ends lost 0 bases and 0 bases, in that order; junction bases with no gene match: 0. The CDR3 is 16 residues long. CDR1 and CDR2 from the germline V gene are SGDLS and YYNGEE.

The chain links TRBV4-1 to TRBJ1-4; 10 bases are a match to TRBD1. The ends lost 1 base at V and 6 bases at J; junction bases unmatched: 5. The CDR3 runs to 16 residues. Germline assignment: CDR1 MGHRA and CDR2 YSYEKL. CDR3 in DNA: TGCGCCAGCAGCCAAGTTTGGGACAGGGGATATGAAAAACTGTTTTTT. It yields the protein CASSQVWDRGYEKLFF.

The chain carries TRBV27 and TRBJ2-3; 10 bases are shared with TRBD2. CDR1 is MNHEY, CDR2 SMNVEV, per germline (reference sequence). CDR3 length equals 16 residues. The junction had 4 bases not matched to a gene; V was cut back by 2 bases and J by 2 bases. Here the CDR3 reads CASSLLAGANTDTQYF. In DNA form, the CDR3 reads TGTGCCAGCAGTTTACTAGCGGGGGCCAACACAGATACGCAGTATTTT.

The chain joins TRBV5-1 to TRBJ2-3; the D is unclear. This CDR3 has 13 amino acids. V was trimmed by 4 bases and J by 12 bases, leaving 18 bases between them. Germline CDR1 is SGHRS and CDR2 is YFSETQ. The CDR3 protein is CASSVSTSARQYF. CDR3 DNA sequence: TGCGCCAGCAGCGTATCCACCTCAGCGCGCCAGTATTTT. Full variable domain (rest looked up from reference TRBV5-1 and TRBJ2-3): KAGVTQTPRYLIKTRGQQVTLSCSPISGHRSVSWYQQTPGQGLQFLFEYFSETQRNKGNFPGRFSGRQFSNSRSEMNVSTLELGDSALYLCASSVSTSARQYFGPGTRLTVL.

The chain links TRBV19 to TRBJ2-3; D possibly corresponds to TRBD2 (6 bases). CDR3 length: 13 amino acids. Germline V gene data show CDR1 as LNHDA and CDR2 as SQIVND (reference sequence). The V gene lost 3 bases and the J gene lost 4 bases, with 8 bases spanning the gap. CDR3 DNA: TGTGCCAGTAGTATTACTAGCTCAGATACGCAGTATTTT. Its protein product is CASSITSSDTQYF. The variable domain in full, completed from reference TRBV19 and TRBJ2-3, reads DGGITQSPKYLFRKEGQNVTLSCEQNLNHDAMYWYRQDPGQGLRLIYYSQIVNDFQKGDIAEGYSVSREKKESFPLTVTSAQKNPTAFYLCASSITSSDTQYFGPGTRLTVL.

The CDR3 loop is CASSLGVLADSYEQYF. The CDR3 DNA sequence: TGTGCCAGCAGCTTAGGAGTACTAGCGGACTCCTACGAGCAGTACTTC. The chain employs TRBV13 and TRBJ2-7; 8 positions match TRBD2. Looked up from germline, CDR1 is PRHDT and CDR2 is FYEKMQ (reference sequence). This CDR3 spans 16 amino acids. The ends lost 0 bases at V and 0 bases at J; junction bases unmatched: 4.

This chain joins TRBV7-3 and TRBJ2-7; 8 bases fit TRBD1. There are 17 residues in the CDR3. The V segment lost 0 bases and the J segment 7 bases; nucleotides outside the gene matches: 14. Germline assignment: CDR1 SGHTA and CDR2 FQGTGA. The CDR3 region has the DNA TGTGCCAGCAGCTTAACTCCAGCAGGGGGCGGCGGGTTGGAGCAGTACTTC. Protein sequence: CASSLTPAGGGGLEQYF.